Each of the 5 T cell receptor beta chains below was sequenced from the same sample in a study of patients and donors after allogeneic stem cell transplantation. One entry per CDR3 protein results from TCRdb running MiXCR on the RT-PCR reads. The data show around 9,000 distinct CDR3 sequences, roughly 4% seen once. Sequencing was performed on blood, either unsorted or a sorted T cell fraction (not recorded which). Source of these receptors: a human donor who was either an allogeneic HSCT recipient or a stem cell or donor lymphocyte infusion donor (not recorded which). It is not recorded whose cells these are; they may come from a transplant donor.

This clonotype was seen repeatedly, ten times or more. The rearrangement joins TRBV6-2 or TRBV6-3 to TRBJ2-3, with D unclear. Germline CDR1 reads MNHEY; CDR2 reads SVGEGT. Trimming took 5 bases from V and 2 from J, leaving 5 bases between them. This CDR3 has 12 amino acids. CDR3 nucleotides: TGTGCCAGCAGTCGAATCACAGATACGCAGTATTTT. It translates to CASSRITDTQYF.

This clonotype has at least ten counts. The rearrangement uses TRBV27 and TRBJ2-7; perhaps TRBD1 as D (6 bases). From germline, CDR1 is MNHEY and CDR2 SMNVEV (reference sequence). Trimming took 4 bases from V and 0 from J, leaving 10 bases between them. The length of the CDR3 is 14 residues. The CDR3 DNA follows: TGTGCCAGCAGTTCTTCCAGGGGCTCCTACGAGCAGTACTTC. It encodes CASSSSRGSYEQYF.

The table lists this clonotype with many counts. The chain is built from TRBV2 and TRBJ2-3; D tentatively fits TRBD1 or TRBD2 (5 bases each). V lost 0 bases and J lost 1, with 11 bases in between. Germline lookup yields CDR1 SNHLY and CDR2 FYNNEI. This CDR3 comprises 16 residues. The CDR3 region is CASSEARAGRTDTQYF. CDR3 DNA: TGTGCCAGCAGTGAAGCGCGGGCAGGGCGCACAGATACGCAGTATTTT.

This clonotype was detected ten times or more. J is TRBJ2-7 and V is TRBV7-9; 7 nucleotides line up with TRBD2. With V trimmed by 0 bases and J by 7 bases, 12 bases remained unmatched. The CDR3 length is 16 residues. In germline, CDR1 is SEHNR, CDR2 FQNEAQ (reference sequence). In nucleotides, the CDR3 is TGTGCCAGCAGCTTAGCGCAGTTGGGGGGGAGAGAGGAGCAGTACTTC. Encoded protein: CASSLAQLGGREEQYF.

Many counts were recorded for this clonotype. This chain connects TRBV6-6 to TRBJ2-1; 7 nucleotides line up with TRBD1. Germline CDR1 MNHNY, CDR2 SVGAGI (reference sequence). Germline trimming cut 6 bases from V and 9 bases from J; bases unmatched to any gene: 14. CDR3 length: 15 residues. CDR3: CASRLTGLGSGEQFF. CDR3 bases: TGTGCCAGCAGACTGACAGGGTTGGGGAGTGGTGAGCAGTTCTTC.